This entry concerns a single T cell receptor beta chain. This sample includes further DNA sequences coding for the same CDR3. How the authors handled the data: Scientists estimated how many nucleated cells there were by amplifying reference gene primers. The table came from immunoSEQ multiplex PCR; TCRdb's copy has only in-frame clones and leaves some out. Clone size and the V and J calls come from that table; the DNA yielded D and trimming. The sample holds under 250,000 clones, about 90% seen once. The data were obtained in a study of blood T cell repertoires in COVID-19. The wider study: Sites across the United States, Italy and Spain contributed samples from acute and convalescent COVID-19. PBMCs, B-cell-depleted T cells, or T cells were the source of the cDNA or gDNA that made up the material.

Seattle researchers signed up patients amid active infection and tracked them longitudinally. The V gene's germline CDR1 is MDHEN and CDR2 SYDVKM. The V segment lost 6 bases and the J segment 4 bases; nucleotides outside the gene matches: 0. CDR3 length: 11 residues. The material sequenced was peripheral blood. The TCR originated in a man between 60 and 75 years old with COVID-19, enrolled during active disease. The V call is TRBV28, the J call TRBJ2-7, with 7 bases aligning to TRBD1. CDR3 in DNA: TGTGCCAGCAGACAGGGGTACGAGCAGTACTTC. This translates into CASRQGYEQYF.